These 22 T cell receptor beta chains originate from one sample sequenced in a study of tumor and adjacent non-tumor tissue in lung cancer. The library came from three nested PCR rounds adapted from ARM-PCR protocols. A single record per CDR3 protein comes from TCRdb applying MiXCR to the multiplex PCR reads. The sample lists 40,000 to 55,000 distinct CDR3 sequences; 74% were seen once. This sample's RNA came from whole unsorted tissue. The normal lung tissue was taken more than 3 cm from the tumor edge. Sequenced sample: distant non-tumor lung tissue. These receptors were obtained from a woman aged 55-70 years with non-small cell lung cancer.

This chain's CDR3 is CASSEFTDAFF. The CDR3 DNA is TGTGCCAGCAGTGAATTTACCGATGCTTTCTTT. The chain is built from TRBV6-1 and TRBJ1-1; D call uncertain. With 2 bases removed from V and 11 bases from J, the gap between germline ends came to 9 bases. Germline V lookup: CDR1 MNHNS, CDR2 SASEGT. The CDR3 loop spans 11 amino acids.

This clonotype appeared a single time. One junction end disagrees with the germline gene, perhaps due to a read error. CDR3 sequence (DNA): TGCAATGCTAGTGGACAAACGGGGGGGCAGTACTTC. Amino acids: CNASGQTGGQYF. The chain has TRBV20-1 and TRBJ2-7; TRBD2 matches at 7 bases. Germline CDR1 is DFQATT and CDR2 is SNEGSKA (reference sequence). This CDR3 contains 12 residues.

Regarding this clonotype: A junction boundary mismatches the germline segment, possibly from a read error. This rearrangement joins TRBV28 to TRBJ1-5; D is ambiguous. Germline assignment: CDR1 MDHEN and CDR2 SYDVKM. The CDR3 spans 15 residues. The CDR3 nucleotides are TGTGCCAGCAGCTCATACTCAAGGGCTGGTCAGTCCCAGCATTTT. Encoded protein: CASSSYSRAGQSQHF.

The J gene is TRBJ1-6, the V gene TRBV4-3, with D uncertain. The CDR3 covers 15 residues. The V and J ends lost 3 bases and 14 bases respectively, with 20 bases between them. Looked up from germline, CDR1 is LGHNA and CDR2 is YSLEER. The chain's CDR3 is CASSHESQVWSTLHF. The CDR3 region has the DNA TGCGCCAGCAGCCATGAGTCCCAGGTTTGGTCAACCCTCCACTTT.

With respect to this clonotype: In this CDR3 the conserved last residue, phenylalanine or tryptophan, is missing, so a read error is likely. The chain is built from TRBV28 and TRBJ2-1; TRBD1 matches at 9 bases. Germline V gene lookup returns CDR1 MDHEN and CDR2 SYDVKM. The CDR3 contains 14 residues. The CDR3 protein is CDSSMTGGFNEQFL. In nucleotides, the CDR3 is TGTGACAGCAGTATGACAGGGGGGTTCAATGAGCAGTTCTTA.

CDR3 DNA sequence: TGTGCCAGCAGTTTTTCCACGGGGGGTGTAGATACGCAGTATTTT. Translating it yields CASSFSTGGVDTQYF. The rearrangement links TRBV28 to TRBJ2-3, with 7 bases identical to TRBD2. This CDR3 has 15 residues. Germline values: CDR1 MDHEN, CDR2 SYDVKM. The ends lost 3 bases at V and 5 bases at J; junction bases unmatched: 8.

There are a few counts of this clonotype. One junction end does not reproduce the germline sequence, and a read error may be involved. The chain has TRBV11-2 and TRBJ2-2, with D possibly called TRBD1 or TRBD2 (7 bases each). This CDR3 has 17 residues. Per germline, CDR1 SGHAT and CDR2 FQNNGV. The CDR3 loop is CASGSPQGGRNTGELFF. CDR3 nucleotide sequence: TGTGCCAGTGGCTCTCCCCAGGGGGGGCGGAACACCGGGGAGCTGTTCTTT. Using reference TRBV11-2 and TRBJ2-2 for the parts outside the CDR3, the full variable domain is EAGVAQSPRYKIIEKRQSVAFWCNPISGHATLYWYQQILGQGPKLLIQFQNNGVVDDSQLPKDRFSAERLKGVDSTLKIQPAKLEDSAVYLCASGSPQGGRNTGELFFGEGSRLTVL.

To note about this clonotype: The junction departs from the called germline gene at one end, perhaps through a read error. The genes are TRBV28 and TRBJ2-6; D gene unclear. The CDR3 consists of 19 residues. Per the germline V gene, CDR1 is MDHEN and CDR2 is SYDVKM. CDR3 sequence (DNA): TGTGCCAGCAGCTTATGGGAACATGGCTCCTACTCTGGGGCCAACGTCCTGACTTTC. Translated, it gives CASSLWEHGSYSGANVLTF.

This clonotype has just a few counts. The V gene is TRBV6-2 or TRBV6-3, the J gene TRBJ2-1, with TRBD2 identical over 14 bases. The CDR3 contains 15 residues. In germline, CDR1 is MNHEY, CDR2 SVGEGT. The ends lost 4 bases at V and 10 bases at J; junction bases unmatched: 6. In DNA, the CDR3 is TGTGCCAGCAGTTGCTCGACTAGCGGGGGGGGCGAGCAGTTCTTC. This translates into CASSCSTSGGGEQFF.

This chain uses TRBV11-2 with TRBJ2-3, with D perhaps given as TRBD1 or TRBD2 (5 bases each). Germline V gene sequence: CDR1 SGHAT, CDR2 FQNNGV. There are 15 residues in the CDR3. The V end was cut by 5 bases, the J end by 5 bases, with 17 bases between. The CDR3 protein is CASSATGATKDTQYF. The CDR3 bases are TGTGCCAGCAGCGCCACCGGGGCGACCAAAGATACGCAGTATTTT.

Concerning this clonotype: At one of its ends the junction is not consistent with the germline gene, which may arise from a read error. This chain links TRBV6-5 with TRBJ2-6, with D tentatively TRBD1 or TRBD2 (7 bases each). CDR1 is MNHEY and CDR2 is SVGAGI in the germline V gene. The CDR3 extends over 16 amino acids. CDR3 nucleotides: TGTGCCAGCGGTCGACAGGGAAGAGGGGGGGCCAACGTCATGACTTTC. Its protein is CASGRQGRGGANVMTF.

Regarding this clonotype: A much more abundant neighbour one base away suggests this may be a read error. CDR3 in amino acids: CASSFPSKTDLYGYTF. CDR3 DNA: TGTGCCAGCAGTTTCCCTTCGAAGACAGACCTCTATGGCTACACCTTC. V and J are TRBV28 and TRBJ1-2; the D gene is possibly TRBD1 (5 bases). This CDR3 is built from 16 residues. The germline CDR1 and CDR2 sequences are MDHEN and SYDVKM. The V end lost 3 bases, the J end lost 4 bases, and 18 bases lay between the germline ends.

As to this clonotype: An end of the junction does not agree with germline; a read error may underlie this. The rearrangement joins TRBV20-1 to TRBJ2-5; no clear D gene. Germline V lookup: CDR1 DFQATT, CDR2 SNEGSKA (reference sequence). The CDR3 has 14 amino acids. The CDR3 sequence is CSASDLGTLETQYF. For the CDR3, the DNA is TGCAGTGCTAGTGATTTAGGCACCTTAGAGACTCAGTACTTC.

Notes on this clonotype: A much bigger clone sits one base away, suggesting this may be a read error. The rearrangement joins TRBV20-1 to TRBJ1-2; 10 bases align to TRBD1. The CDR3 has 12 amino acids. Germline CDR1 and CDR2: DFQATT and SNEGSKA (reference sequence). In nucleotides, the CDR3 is TGCTGTGCTGAAGGACAGGGGGTCGGCTACACCTTC. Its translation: CCAEGQGVGYTF.

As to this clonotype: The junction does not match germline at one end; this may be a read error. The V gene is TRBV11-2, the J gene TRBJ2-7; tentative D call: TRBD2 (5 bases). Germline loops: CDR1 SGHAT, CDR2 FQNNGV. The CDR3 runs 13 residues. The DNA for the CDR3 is TGTGCCAACAGCCAGGAGCCCGCGGGCTCTGAGTACTTC. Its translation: CANSQEPAGSEYF. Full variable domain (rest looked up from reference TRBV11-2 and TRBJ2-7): EAGVAQSPRYKIIEKRQSVAFWCNPISGHATLYWYQQILGQGPKLLIQFQNNGVVDDSQLPKDRFSAERLKGVDSTLKIQPAKLEDSAVYLCANSQEPAGSEYFGPGTRLTVT.

The CDR3 coding sequence is TGTGCCAGCAGAATCCGGGAGGACATTGAAGCTTTCTTT. This encodes CASRIREDIEAFF. V usage is TRBV6-2 or TRBV6-3 and J usage is TRBJ1-1; D perhaps matches TRBD1 (5 bases). The length of the CDR3 is 13 residues. Germline lookup yields CDR1 MNHEY and CDR2 SVGEGT. Deletions cut 6 bases from V and 7 bases from J, with 15 bases between.

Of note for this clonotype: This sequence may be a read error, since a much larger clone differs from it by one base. The CDR3 nucleotides are TGTGCCTCATACATACCGGGAGCCGTAAATGAGCAGTTCTTC. Its protein is CASYIPGAVNEQFF. The gene calls are TRBV30 and TRBJ2-1; D is perhaps TRBD2 (6 bases). V was pared by 7 bases and J by 7 bases, with 20 bases between. Germline V gene sequence: CDR1 GTSNPN, CDR2 SVGIG (reference sequence). The CDR3 runs 14 residues.

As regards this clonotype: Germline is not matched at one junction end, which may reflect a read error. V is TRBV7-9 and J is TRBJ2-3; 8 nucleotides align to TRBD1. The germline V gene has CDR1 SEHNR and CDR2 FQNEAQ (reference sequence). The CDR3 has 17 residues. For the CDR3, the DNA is TGTGCCAGCAGCTCCGGGACAGGAATCTCTAGCACAGATAAGCAGTATTTT. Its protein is CASSSGTGISSTDKQYF.

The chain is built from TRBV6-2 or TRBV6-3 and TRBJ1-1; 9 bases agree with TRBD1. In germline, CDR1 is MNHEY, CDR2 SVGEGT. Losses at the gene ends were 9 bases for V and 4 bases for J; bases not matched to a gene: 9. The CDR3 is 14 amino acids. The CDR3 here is CASRRPGQGTEAFF. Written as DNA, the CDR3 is TGTGCCAGTAGGCGCCCGGGACAGGGCACTGAAGCTTTCTTT.

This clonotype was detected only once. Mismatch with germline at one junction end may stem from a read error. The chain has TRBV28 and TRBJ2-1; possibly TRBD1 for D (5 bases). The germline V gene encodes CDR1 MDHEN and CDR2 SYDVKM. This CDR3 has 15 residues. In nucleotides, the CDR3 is TGTGCCAGCAGTCTCCACAGGAGCTCCTACAATGAGCGGTTCTTC. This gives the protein CASSLHRSSYNERFF.

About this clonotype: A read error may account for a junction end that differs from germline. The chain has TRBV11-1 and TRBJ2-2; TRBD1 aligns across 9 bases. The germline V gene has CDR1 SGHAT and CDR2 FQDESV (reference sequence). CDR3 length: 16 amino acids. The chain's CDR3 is CASSSWTGVNTEELSF. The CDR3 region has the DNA TGTGCCAGCAGCTCCTGGACAGGGGTGAACACCGAGGAACTGTCTTTT. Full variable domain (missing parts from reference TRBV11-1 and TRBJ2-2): EAEVAQSPRYKITEKSQAVAFWCDPISGHATLYWYRQILGQGPELLVQFQDESVVDDSQLPKDRFSAERLKGVDSTLKIQPAELGDSAMYLCASSSWTGVNTEELSFGEGSRLTVL.

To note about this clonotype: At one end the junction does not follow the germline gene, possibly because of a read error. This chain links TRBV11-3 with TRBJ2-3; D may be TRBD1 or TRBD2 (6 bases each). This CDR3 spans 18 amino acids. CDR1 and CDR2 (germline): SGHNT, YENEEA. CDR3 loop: CASCLDQDGGDTTDTQYF. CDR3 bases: TGTGCCAGCTGCTTAGATCAGGATGGCGGGGACACCACAGATACGCAGTATTTT.